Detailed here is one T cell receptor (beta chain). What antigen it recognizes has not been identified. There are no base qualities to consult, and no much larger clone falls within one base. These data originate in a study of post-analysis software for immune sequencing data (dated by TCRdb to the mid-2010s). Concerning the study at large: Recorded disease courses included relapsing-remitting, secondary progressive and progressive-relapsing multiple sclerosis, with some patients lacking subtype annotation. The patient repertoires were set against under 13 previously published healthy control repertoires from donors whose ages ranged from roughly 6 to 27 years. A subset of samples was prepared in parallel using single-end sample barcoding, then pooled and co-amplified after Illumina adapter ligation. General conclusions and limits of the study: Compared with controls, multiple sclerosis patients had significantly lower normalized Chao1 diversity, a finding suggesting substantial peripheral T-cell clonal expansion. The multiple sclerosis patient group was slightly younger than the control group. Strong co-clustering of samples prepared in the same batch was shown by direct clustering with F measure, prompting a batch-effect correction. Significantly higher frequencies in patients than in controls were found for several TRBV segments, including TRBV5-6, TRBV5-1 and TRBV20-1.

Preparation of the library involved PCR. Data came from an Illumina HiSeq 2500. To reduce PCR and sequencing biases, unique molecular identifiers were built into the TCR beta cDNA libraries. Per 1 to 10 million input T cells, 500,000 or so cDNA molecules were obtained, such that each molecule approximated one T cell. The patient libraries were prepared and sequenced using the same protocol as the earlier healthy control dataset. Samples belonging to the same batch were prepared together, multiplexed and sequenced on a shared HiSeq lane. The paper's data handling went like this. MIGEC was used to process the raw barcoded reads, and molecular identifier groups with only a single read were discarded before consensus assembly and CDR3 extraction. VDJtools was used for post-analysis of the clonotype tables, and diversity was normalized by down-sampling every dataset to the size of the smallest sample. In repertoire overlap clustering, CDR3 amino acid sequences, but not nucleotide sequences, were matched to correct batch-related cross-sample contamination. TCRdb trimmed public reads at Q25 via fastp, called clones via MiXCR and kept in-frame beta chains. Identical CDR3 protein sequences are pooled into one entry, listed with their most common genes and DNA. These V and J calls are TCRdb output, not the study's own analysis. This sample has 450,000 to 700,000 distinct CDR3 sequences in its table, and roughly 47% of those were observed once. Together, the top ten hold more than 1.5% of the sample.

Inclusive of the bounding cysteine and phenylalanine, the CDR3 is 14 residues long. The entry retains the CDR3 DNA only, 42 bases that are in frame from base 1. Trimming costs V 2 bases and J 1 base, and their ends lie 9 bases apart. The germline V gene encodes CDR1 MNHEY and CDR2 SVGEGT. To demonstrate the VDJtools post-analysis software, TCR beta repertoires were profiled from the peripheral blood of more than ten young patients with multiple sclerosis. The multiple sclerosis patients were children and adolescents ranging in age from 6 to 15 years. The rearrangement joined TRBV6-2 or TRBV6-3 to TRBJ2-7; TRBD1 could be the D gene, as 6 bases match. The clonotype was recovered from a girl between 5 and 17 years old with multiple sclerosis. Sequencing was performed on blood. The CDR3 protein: CASSYRDMSYEQYF. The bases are TGTGCCAGCAGTTACCGGGACATGTCCTACGAGCAGTACTTC.